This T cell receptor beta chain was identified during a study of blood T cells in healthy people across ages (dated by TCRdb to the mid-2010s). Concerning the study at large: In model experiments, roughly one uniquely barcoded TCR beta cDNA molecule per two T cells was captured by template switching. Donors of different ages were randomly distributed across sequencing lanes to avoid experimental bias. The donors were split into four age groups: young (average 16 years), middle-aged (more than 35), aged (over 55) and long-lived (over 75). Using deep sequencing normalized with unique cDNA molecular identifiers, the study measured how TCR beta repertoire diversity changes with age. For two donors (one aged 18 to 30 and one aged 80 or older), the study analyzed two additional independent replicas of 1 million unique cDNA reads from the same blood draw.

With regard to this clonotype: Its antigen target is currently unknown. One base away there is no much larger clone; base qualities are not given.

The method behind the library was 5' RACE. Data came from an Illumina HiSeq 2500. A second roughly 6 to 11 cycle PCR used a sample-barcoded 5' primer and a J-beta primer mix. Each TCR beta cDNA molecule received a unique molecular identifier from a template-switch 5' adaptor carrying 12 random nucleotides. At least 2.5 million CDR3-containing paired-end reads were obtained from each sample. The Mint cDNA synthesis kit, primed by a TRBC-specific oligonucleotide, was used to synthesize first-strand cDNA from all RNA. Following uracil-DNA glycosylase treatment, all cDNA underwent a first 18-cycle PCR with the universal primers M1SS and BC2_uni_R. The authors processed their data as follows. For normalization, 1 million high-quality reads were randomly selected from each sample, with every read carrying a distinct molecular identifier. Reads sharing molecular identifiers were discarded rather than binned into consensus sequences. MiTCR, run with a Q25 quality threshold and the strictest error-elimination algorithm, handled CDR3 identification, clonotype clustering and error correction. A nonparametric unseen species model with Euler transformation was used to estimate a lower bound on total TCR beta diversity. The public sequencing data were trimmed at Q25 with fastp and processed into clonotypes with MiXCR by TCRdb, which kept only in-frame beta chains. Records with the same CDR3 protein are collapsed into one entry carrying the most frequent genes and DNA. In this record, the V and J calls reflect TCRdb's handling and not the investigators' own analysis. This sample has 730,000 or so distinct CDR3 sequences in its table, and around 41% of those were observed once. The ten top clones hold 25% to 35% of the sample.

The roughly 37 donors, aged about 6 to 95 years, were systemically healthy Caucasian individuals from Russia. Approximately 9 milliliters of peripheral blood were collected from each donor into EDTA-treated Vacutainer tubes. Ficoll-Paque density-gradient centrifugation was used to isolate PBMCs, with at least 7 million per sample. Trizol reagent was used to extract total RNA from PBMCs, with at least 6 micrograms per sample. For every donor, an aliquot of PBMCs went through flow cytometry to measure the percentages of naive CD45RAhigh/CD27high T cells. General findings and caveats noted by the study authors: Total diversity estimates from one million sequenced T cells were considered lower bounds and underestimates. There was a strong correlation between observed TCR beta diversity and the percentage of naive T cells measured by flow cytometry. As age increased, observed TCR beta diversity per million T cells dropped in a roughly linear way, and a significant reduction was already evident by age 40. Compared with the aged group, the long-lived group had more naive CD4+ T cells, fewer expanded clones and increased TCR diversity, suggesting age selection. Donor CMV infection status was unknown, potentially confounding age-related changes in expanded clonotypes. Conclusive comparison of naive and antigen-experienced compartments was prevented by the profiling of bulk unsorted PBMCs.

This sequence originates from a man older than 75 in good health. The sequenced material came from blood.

The CDR3 region reads CSAREPAGNHYEQYF. The DNA sequence is TGCAGTGCTAGAGAACCAGCGGGAAACCACTACGAGCAGTACTTC. The sequence links TRBV20-1 to TRBJ2-7; the junction holds 7 bases that match TRBD2. The CDR3 spans 15 residues, from the cysteine through the phenylalanine. The CDR3 DNA has 45 bases and is translated from base 1. In the germline V gene (reference sequence), CDR1 corresponds to DFQATT and CDR2 to SNEGSKA. The junction shows trimming of 0 bases on V and 3 bases on J, and the gene matches do not reach 8 bases of it.